This T cell receptor (beta chain) appears in the sequencing data of a study of shared clonotypes between healthy human individuals (dated by TCRdb to between 2020 and 2021). The study in broad terms: The cohort included a few men and a couple of women between 18 and 49 years of age. For each donor, CD4 naive and CD4 memory were each given three plates, CD8 naive was given two plates, and CD8 memory was given one plate. Per donor, leukapheresis produced somewhere between about 0.85 and 8.9 billion PBMCs. To estimate repertoire size and how much clonotypes are shared between individuals, the study performed deep sequencing of blood TCR repertoires from a handful of healthy adults. Different laboratories and diverse techniques were used to prepare libraries and sequence TCR repertoires, to increase sequencing depth and limit assay-specific biases. Findings and caveats that apply to the study as a whole: Higher generation probabilities were observed for clonotypes shared by all four sorted-subset donors than for non-shared clonotypes. Estimated clonotype richness was generally larger for naive than for memory subsets. Pairwise subsampling indicated that sequencing depth was expected to affect the degree of clonotype sharing among donors. Because the study included only a small number of donors, the genetic and exposure-history diversity represented was limited. Even with the large sequencing depth, rarefaction of the sorted-subset datasets indicated that sequencing was incomplete. Only blood was sampled, and tissue TCR repertoires likely differ from those in blood. When a handful of donors were compared, the shared fraction of clonotypes was approximately 5% for naive CD4, approximately 3.5% for naive CD8, roughly 2.3% for memory CD4, and 0.35% to 0.5% for memory CD8.

The donors were healthy, HIV-negative adults who had no recently reported acute infections or vaccinations. All donors were Caucasian adults living in Nashville, Tennessee, USA. Magnetic negative selection was used to enrich CD4+ T cells, after which naive cells were positively selected on CD45RA and the negative fraction became the memory subset. After blood collection by leukapheresis, PBMCs were isolated using Ficoll-Histopaque density gradient centrifugation and then cryopreserved in the vapor phase of liquid nitrogen. Analytical flow cytometry was used to check the purity and quantity of every magnetically sorted T cell population. Genomic DNA was isolated from each sorted fraction and quantified by UV absorbance on a Nanodrop 2000c. Using the deep immunoSEQ assay, multiplex PCR amplified TCR CDR3 regions from genomic DNA. Genomic DNA extracted from each cell subset was distributed evenly over all wells of several immunoSEQ 96-well plates, and each plate served as one replicate. Each replicate PCR for sorted subsets received about 0.2 ug genomic DNA, equal to roughly 30,000 T cell genomes. Purified libraries were measured with a Qubit 3.0 fluorometer, size-checked on a Bioanalyzer 2100, and measured again with the KAPA Library Quantification kit. Every immunoSEQ 96-well plate was sequenced on a separate single-read 150-cycle Illumina NextSeq 550 flow cell. The authors processed their data as follows. The immunoSEQ output contained only junctional sequences without quality scores, so filtering could not match that applied to full-length reads. To assign V/J genes and CDR3, sequences were annotated against IMGT germline references using PyIR, a Python wrapper for IgBLAST v1.9. Any read was removed if the V/J assignment was weak (E-value above 1e-6), the CDR3 was missing, or the read contained stop codons, out-of-frame junctions, or ambiguous translated residues. V3J clonotypes were defined as sequences sharing an identical inferred V gene, J gene, and CDR3 amino acid sequence. Percentage overlap between repertoires was calculated by dividing the number of shared unique clonotypes by the size of the smaller repertoire. Repertoire richness was assessed with RTK rarefaction, the Chao1 estimator, and Recon v2.1 estimates of unobserved clonotypes. Generation probabilities for all TCRbeta clonotypes obtained by the gDNA method from a handful of donors were computed using OLGA. TCRdb holds this immuneACCESS table with in-frame rearrangements only. Some clones are missing; in checked studies, unresolved V genes explain under half, and the rest has no known cause. Clone size and V and J calls were adopted from that table, with D and trimming inferred from the DNA. This sample is represented by approximately 2,300,000 clones; around 90% of them were singletons. Approximately 0.39% of the sample goes to the ten largest clones.

CDR1 and CDR2 are read off the germline V gene as SNHLY and FYNNEI. From the cysteine up to the phenylalanine, the CDR3 has a length of 15 residues. Only the CDR3 part of the read is kept: 45 bases, read in frame from the first base. The germline V and J ends show losses of 2 bases and 9 bases respectively, and no gene match explains 9 bases of the junction. This clone was observed once. Its antigen is currently not known. Per-base quality was not reported, and no clone a single base away is much larger than it. The chain uses TRBV2 and TRBJ1-5; TRBD1 agrees with 8 junctional bases. The TCR originated in a man aged 18-30 years in good health. Some clones in this sample may be carry-over from other donors' samples. Material: naive CD4+ T cells from PBMCs. The cell subset or site label of this sample denotes: CD45RA+ positively selected. The CDR3 region reads CASSELGQDYGPQHF. The sequenced DNA is TGTGCCAGCAGTGAATTGGGACAGGACTATGGGCCCCAGCATTTT. The full variable domain, completed from the reference TRBV2 and TRBJ1-5 proteins outside the CDR3, reads EPEVTQTPSHQVTQMGQEVILRCVPISNHLYFYWYRQILGQKVEFLVSFYNNEISEKSEIFDDQFSVERPDGSNFTLKIRSTKLEDSAMYFCASSELGQDYGPQHFGDGTRLSIL.